This T cell receptor beta chain was profiled in a study of prognosis after radiotherapy for stage I lung cancer. Study details: Patients in the cohort never received concurrent therapy with stereotactic body radiotherapy.

There are many counts of this clonotype. Its specificity is unknown. General observations from the study: Post-therapy Shannon entropy was lower in patients developing distant metastases following stereotactic body radiation therapy.

CDR1 is MNHEY, CDR2 SVGEGT, per germline. The germline V and J ends were trimmed by 5 bases and 10 bases, with 15 bases remaining between them. CDR3 length: 13 amino acids. Template was genomic DNA; TCR beta CDR3 amplified in two multiplex PCR rounds. First-round PCR used primers specific to each TRBV and TRBJ gene. TCRdb re-derived calls from the multiplex PCR reads in MiXCR, one entry per CDR3 protein. The sample comprises 20,000 to 30,000 distinct CDR3 sequences, about 40% of which are singletons, and about 22% rests with the top ten. The rearrangement links TRBV6-2 or TRBV6-3 to TRBJ2-1; D not certain. This material consisted of PBMCs, taken before or after stereotactic body radiation therapy (not recorded which). This clonotype originated in a donor aged 50 or older with non-small cell lung cancer. The CDR3 region is CASSEVREGEQFF. As DNA, the CDR3 is TGTGCCAGCAGTGAAGTAAGGGAAGGGGAGCAGTTCTTC.